This is a list of T cell receptor beta chains from one sample in a study of T cell responses to AZD1222 COVID-19 vaccine. The data were produced by immunoSEQ multiplex PCR, yet TCRdb's version contains in-frame clones alone and is incomplete. Of around 99,000 clones detected, about 85% appear once; the ten largest clones hold around 4.7%. Sequencing was performed on peripheral blood, taken 28 days after the second AZD1222 dose. Source of these receptors: an adult who received the AZD1222 COVID-19 vaccine. CDR3s include the opening cysteine and the closing phenylalanine or tryptophan. Each record gives: D gene, clone size, J gene, CDR3 length, V gene, CDR3 DNA, CDR3 protein. D genes are given only for firm matches. Size is stated for part of the rows, as once, few or many counts, or as a class when the clone is expanded.

TRBD1 NA TRBJ2-1 15 TRBV9 TGTGCCAGCAGCCCCCGGGACAGGGCTTACAATGAGCAGTTCTTC CASSPRDRAYNEQFF
TRBD2 NA TRBJ2-3 16 TRBV5-1 TGCGCCAGCACCCGGGGGGGGCTAGACCTCACAGATACGCAGTATTTT CASTRGGLDLTDTQYF
TRBD1 NA TRBJ2-1 15 TRBV19 TGTGCCAGTCAGAAGACAGGGGGGTACTTCAATGAGCAGTTCTTC CASQKTGGYFNEQFF
NA NA TRBJ1-2 13 TRBV10-3 TGTGCCACCGACCCAGAACTTGGTGGTGGCTACACCTTC CATDPELGGGYTF
NA NA TRBJ2-1 16 TRBV4-1 TGCGCCAGCAGCCAACCCCAGGGGCGCGGGGACAATGAGCAGTTCTTC CASSQPQGRGDNEQFF
TRBD1 NA TRBJ2-7 14 TRBV7-6 TGTGCCAGCAGCCCGGGGACAGGGGGCTACGAGCAGTACTTC CASSPGTGGYEQYF
NA NA TRBJ1-5 14 TRBV7-8 TGTGCCAGCAGCCCCCTTGTCGGGAATCAGCCCCAGCATTTT CASSPLVGNQPQHF
NA NA TRBJ1-2 13 TRBV5-1 TGCGCCAGCAGCTTGTACCCGGGAGATGGCTACACCTTC CASSLYPGDGYTF
TRBD1 few TRBJ1-1 16 TRBV6-2/TRBV6-3 TGTGCCAGCAGTTACCCCGGGACAGGTAGAAACACTGAAGCTTTCTTT CASSYPGTGRNTEAFF
TRBD1 NA TRBJ2-2 16 TRBV18 TGTGCCAGCTCACCACCGGGCAGGGGGCAAACCGGGGAGCTGTTTTTT CASSPPGRGQTGELFF
NA NA TRBJ1-6 15 TRBV7-2 TGTGCCAGCAGCTTAGGGGTCGTCGGTAATTCACCCCTCCACTTT CASSLGVVGNSPLHF
NA once TRBJ1-5 13 TRBV2 TGTGCCAGCAGTGGGGACGGGGGTCAGCCCCAGCATTTT CASSGDGGQPQHF
NA NA TRBJ2-1 12 TRBV7-8 TGTGCCAGCAGCTTTTCGGGGAATGAGCAGTTCTTC CASSFSGNEQFF
NA NA TRBJ1-5 13 TRBV30 TGTGCCTGGAGTCAGGGTAGCAATCAGCCCCAGCATTTT CAWSQGSNQPQHF
TRBD1 NA TRBJ1-6 14 TRBV2 TGTGCCAGCAGTACTGGACAGGGGGTCTCACCCCTCCACTTT CASSTGQGVSPLHF
TRBD1 NA TRBJ1-1 15 TRBV5-1 TGCGCCAGCAGCTGGGGGACAGGGATGAACACTGAAGCTTTCTTT CASSWGTGMNTEAFF
NA NA TRBJ2-5 13 TRBV27 TGTGCCAGCAGTTTTGATTATGGGGAGACCCAGTACTTC CASSFDYGETQYF
NA NA TRBJ1-2 11 TRBV12-2 TGTGCAAGTTCTCGTGATAATGGCTACACCTTC CASSRDNGYTF
TRBD1 NA TRBJ1-1 16 TRBV11-1 TGTGCCAGCAGTTACGGACAGGGCCTATTGAACACTGAAGCTTTCTTT CASSYGQGLLNTEAFF
TRBD1 NA TRBJ2-1 16 TRBV18 TGTGCCAGCTCACCGCCAGCAGGGGGCGCTTACAATGAGCAGTTCTTC CASSPPAGGAYNEQFF
NA NA TRBJ1-2 12 TRBV20-1 TGCAGTGCCAGTTCGACGCTAACTGGCTACACCTTC CSASSTLTGYTF
NA NA TRBJ1-2 15 TRBV18 TGTGCCAGCTCACCTCCGGACAAATCGTTCTATGGCTACACCTTC CASSPPDKSFYGYTF
TRBD1 NA TRBJ2-1 13 TRBV19 TGTGCCAGTAGTACGACAGGGTACAATGAGCAGTTCTTC CASSTTGYNEQFF
NA NA TRBJ2-7 8 TRBV21-1 TGTACCTGCTACGAGCAGTACTTC CTCYEQYF
NA NA TRBJ1-3 14 TRBV5-1 TGCGCCAGCAGCTTACAGGGTGCTGGAAACACCATATATTTT CASSLQGAGNTIYF
NA once TRBJ2-1 16 TRBV24-1 TGTGCCACCAGTGCCAGAGGGGGTACAACCTACAATGAGCAGTTCTTC CATSARGGTTYNEQFF
NA few TRBJ1-2 14 TRBV5-6 TGTGCCAGCAGCCTACCTCCCCCTAACTATGGCTACACCTTC CASSLPPPNYGYTF
NA NA TRBJ1-3 17 TRBV4-2 TGTGCCAGCAGCCAAGATGGGCAGCTTTTCATGGGAAACACCATATATTTT CASSQDGQLFMGNTIYF
NA NA TRBJ2-1 15 TRBV5-1 TGCGCCAGCAGCTTGCAGGCGAGCTCCTACAATGAGCAGTTCTTC CASSLQASSYNEQFF
NA NA TRBJ1-1 14 TRBV7-9 TGTGCCAGCAGCTTAGGCGGGTCTGGCACTGAAGCTTTCTTT CASSLGGSGTEAFF
NA NA TRBJ1-1 14 TRBV7-2 TGTGCCAGCAGCTTAGTAGTGGGGGGCACTGAAGCTTTCTTT CASSLVVGGTEAFF
NA NA TRBJ1-3 19 TRBV19 TGTGCCAGTAGTATGGGGTTGGCCTTAACCGGGATCTCTGGAAACACCATATATTTT CASSMGLALTGISGNTIYF
NA NA TRBJ1-6 15 TRBV2 TGTGCCAGCAGTGGTCGGACAAACCGGAATTCACCCCTCCACTTT CASSGRTNRNSPLHF
NA NA TRBJ2-7 11 TRBV10-3 TGTGCCATCGGGCAGACCTACGAGCAGTACTTC CAIGQTYEQYF
NA NA TRBJ1-1 13 TRBV7-2 TGTGCCAGCAGCCTAGAGGGGGACACTGAAGCTTTCTTT CASSLEGDTEAFF
NA NA TRBJ1-1 13 TRBV5-1 TGCGCCAGCAGCTGGACCGCCCCGGGAGAGGCTTTCTTT CASSWTAPGEAFF
TRBD1 NA TRBJ1-1 13 TRBV5-4 TGTGCCAGCAGCCGGACAGGGGGAACTGAAGCTTTCTTT CASSRTGGTEAFF
NA NA TRBJ1-1 14 TRBV4-3 TGCGCCAGCAGCCCCATGAGGAGGAACACTGAAGCTTTCTTT CASSPMRRNTEAFF
TRBD1 few TRBJ1-5 15 TRBV15 TGTGCCACCAGCAGAGGGGGACAGGGTCGGCAGCCCCAGCATTTT CATSRGGQGRQPQHF
NA NA TRBJ2-6 16 TRBV9 TGTGCCAGCAGCGTAGCTGGTTCGGCCGGGGCCAACGTCCTGACTTTC CASSVAGSAGANVLTF
NA NA TRBJ1-1 14 TRBV9 TGTGCCAGCAGCGTAGCCGCAGGTTCCACTGAAGCTTTCTTT CASSVAAGSTEAFF